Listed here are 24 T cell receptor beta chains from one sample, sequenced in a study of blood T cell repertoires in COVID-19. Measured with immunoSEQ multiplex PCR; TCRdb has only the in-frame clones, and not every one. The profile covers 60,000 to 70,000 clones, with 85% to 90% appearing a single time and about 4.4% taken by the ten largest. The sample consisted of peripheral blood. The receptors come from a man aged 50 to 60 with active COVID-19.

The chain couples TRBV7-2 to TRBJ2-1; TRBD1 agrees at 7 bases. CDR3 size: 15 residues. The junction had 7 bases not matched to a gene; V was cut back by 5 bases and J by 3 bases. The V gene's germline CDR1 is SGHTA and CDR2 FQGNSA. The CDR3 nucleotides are TGTGCCAGCAGCCTTCGGGGACAGAACTACAATGAGCAGTTCTTC. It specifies CASSLRGQNYNEQFF.

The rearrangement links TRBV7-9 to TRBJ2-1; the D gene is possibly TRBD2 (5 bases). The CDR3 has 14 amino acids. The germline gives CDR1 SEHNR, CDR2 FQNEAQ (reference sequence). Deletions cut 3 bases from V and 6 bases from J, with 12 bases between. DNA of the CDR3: TGTGCCAGCAGCTTCCCCGGGAAGACCAATGAGCAGTTCTTC. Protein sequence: CASSFPGKTNEQFF.

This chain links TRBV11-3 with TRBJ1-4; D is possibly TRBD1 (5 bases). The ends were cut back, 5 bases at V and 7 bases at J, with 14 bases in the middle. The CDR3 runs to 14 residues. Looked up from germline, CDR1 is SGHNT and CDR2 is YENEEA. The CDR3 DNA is TGTGCCAGCAGCCCTCAGGGAATGGGTGAAAAACTGTTTTTT. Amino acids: CASSPQGMGEKLFF.

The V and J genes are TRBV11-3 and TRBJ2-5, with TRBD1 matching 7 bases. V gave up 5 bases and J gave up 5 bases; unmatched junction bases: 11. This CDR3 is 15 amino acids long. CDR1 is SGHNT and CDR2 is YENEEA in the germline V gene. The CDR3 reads CASSPPPTGSETQYF. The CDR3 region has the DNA TGTGCCAGCAGCCCTCCCCCGACAGGGAGCGAGACCCAGTACTTC.

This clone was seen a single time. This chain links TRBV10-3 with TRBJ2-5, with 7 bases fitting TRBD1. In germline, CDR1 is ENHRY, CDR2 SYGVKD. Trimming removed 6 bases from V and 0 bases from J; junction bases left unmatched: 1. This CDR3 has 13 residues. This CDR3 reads CAIRDRDQETQYF. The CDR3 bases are TGTGCCATCAGAGACAGGGACCAAGAGACCCAGTACTTC.

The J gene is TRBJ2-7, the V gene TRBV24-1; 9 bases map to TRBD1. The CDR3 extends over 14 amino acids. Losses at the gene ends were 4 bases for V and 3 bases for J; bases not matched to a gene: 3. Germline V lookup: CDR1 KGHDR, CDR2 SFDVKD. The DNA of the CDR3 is TGTGCCACCAGTGACCAGGGACAGGGCTACGAGCAGTACTTC. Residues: CATSDQGQGYEQYF.

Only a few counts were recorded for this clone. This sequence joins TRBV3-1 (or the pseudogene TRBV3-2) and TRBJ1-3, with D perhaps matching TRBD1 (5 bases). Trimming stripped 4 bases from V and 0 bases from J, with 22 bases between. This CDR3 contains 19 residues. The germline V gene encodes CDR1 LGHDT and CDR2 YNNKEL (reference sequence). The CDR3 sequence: CASSPRAGTLSFSGNTIYF. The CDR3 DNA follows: TGTGCCAGCAGCCCTCGCGCAGGGACTTTATCTTTCTCTGGAAACACCATATATTTT.

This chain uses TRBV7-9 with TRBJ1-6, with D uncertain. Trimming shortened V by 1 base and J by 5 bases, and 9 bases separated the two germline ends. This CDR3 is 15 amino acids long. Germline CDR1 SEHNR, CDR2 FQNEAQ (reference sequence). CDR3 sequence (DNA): TGTGCCAGCAGCTTAGGGGCCGCCGATAATTCACCCCTCCACTTT. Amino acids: CASSLGAADNSPLHF.

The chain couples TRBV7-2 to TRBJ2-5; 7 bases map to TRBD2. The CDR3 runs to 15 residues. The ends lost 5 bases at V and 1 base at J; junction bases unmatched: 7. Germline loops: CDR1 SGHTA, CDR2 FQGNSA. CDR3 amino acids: CASSQGWGGQETQYF. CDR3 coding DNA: TGTGCCAGCAGCCAAGGGTGGGGGGGCCAAGAGACCCAGTACTTC.

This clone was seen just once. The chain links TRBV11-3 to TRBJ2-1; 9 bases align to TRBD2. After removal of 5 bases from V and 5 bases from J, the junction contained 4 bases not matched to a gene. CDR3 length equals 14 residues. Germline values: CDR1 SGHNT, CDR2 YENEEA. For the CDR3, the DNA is TGTGCCAGCAGCCTTAGCGGGAGAAACAATGAGCAGTTCTTC. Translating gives CASSLSGRNNEQFF.

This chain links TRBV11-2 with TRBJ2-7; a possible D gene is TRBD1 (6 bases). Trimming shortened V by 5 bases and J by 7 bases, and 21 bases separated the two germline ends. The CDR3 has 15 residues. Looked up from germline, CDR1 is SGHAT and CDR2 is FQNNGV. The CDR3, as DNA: TGTGCCAGCAGCGTCGTTAGGGGCAGGGGCGTTGAGCAGTACTTC. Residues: CASSVVRGRGVEQYF.

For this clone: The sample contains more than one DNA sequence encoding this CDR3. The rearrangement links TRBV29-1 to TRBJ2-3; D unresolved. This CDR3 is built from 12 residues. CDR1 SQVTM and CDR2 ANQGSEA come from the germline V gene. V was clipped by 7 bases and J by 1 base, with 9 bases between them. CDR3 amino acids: CSGTEGTDTQYF. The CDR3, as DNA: TGCAGCGGCACCGAGGGCACAGATACGCAGTATTTT.

The CDR3 DNA reads as TGTGCCAGCAGTGAAATTCTAGCGGGGAACCTATACAATGAGCAGTTCTTC. Amino acid sequence: CASSEILAGNLYNEQFF. The genes are TRBV6-1 and TRBJ2-1; 9 bases line up with TRBD2. Germline CDR1 reads MNHNS; CDR2 reads SASEGT. The J segment lost 4 bases and the V segment lost 2 bases, leaving 9 bases of the junction unmatched. CDR3 size: 17 residues.

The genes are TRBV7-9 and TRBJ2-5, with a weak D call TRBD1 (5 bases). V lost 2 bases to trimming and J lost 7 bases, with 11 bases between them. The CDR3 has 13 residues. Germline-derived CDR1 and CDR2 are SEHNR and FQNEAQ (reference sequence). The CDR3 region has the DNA TGTGCCAGCAGCTTACAGGGTTTTGCGACCCAGTACTTC. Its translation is CASSLQGFATQYF.

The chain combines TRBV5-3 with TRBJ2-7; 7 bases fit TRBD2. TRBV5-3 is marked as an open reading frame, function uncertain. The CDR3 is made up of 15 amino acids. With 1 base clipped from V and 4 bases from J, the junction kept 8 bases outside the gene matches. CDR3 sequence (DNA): TGTGCCAGAAGCTTGCTAGGGGACTACTTTTACGAGCAGTACTTC. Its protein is CARSLLGDYFYEQYF.

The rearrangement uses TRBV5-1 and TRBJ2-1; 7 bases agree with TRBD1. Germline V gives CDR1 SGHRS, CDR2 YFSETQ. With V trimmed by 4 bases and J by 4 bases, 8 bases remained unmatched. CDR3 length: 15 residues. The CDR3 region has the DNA TGCGCCAGCAGCCTCGGAGAGACAGGGTACAATGAGCAGTTCTTC. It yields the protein CASSLGETGYNEQFF.

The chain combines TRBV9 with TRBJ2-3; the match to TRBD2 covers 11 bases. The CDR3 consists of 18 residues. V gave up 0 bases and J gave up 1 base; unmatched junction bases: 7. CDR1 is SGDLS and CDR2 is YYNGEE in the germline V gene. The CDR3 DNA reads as TGTGCCAGCAGCGTAGGAACCACACTAGCGGGGGGCACAGATACGCAGTATTTT. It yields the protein CASSVGTTLAGGTDTQYF.

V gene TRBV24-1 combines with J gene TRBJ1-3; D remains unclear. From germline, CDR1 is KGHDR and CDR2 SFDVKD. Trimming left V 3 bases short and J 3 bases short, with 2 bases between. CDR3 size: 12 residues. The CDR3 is CATSDLGNTIYF. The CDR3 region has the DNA TGTGCCACCAGTGATCTTGGAAACACCATATATTTT.

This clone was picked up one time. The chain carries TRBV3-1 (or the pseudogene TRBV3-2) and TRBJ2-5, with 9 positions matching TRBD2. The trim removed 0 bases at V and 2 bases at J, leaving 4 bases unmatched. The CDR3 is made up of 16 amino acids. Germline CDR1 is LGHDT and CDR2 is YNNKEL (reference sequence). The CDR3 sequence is CASSQDRTSGQETQYF. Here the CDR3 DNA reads TGTGCCAGCAGCCAAGATCGAACTAGCGGGCAAGAGACCCAGTACTTC.

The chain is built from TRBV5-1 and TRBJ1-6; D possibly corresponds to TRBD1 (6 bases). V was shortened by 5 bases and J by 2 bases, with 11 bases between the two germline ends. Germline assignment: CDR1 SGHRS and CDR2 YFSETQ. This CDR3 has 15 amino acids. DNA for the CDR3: TGCGCCAGCAGTGGGGGCCAAACCTATAATTCACCCCTCCACTTT. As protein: CASSGGQTYNSPLHF.

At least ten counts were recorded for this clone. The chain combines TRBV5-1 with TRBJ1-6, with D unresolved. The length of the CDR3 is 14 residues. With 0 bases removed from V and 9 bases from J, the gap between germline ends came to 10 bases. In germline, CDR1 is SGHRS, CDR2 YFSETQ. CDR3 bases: TGCGCCAGCAGCTTGGACTCGGGATTTTCACCCCTCCACTTT. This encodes CASSLDSGFSPLHF.

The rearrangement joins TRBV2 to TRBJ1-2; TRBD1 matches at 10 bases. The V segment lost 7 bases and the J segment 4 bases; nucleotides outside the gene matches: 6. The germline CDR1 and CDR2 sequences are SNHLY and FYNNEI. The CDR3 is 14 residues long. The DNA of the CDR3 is TGTGCCAGCACTCTGGGACAGGGGTCCTATGGCTACACCTTC. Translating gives CASTLGQGSYGYTF.

CDR3 sequence (DNA): TGTGCCAGCAGTTACTCGAGCAGGGGGAACTATGGCTACACCTTC. Translating gives CASSYSSRGNYGYTF. This chain uses TRBV6-2 or TRBV6-3 with TRBJ1-2; the match to TRBD1 covers 7 bases. Germline CDR1 MNHEY, CDR2 SVGEGT. The CDR3 contains 15 residues. V trimming: 0 bases; J trimming: 2 bases; junction bases outside the gene matches: 3.

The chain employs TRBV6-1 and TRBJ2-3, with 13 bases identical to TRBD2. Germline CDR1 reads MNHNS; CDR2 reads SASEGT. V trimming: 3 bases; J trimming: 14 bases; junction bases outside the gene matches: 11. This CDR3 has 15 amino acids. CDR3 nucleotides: TGTGCCAGCAGTGACGCTACTAGCGGGGGGGCTTCTCTGTATTTT. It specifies CASSDATSGGASLYF.